The rows below give T cell receptor beta chains drawn from one sample of a study of CD8+ T cells in alopecia areata. This table comes from immunoSEQ multiplex PCR, and its TCRdb copy is limited to in-frame clones, with some not included. The sample has about 180,000 clones; roughly 59% are singletons. The sequences come from CD4+ T cells sorted from blood, collected at week 0. These receptors were collected from a human donor with alopecia areata. Each CDR3 is given with its conserved first and last residue. Fields, in order: J gene, V gene, D gene, clone size, CDR3 DNA, CDR3 protein. The D gene is left open where the match is weak. Clone size is shown for a subset of rows, as once, few, many or a class of expanded clone.

>TRBJ1-5|TRBV29-1|TRBD1|-
TGCAGCGTGGGACAGGGGGGAGGGCAGCCCCAGCATTTT
CSVGQGGGQPQHF
>TRBJ2-5|TRBV18|-|-
TGTGCCAGCTCACCCCCTCGCGGCTCCTCGGACAGACAAGAGACCCAGTACTTC
CASSPPRGSSDRQETQYF
>TRBJ2-7|TRBV5-1|-|-
TGCGCCAGCAGCACGGGGTCTGCCTCGACCCACGAGCAGTACTTC
CASSTGSASTHEQYF
>TRBJ1-1|TRBV27|-|few
TGTGCCAGCAGCGCCAGTTCCCGGTCCTGGAACACTGAAGCTTTCTTT
CASSASSRSWNTEAFF
>TRBJ2-3|TRBV29-1|-|-
TGCAGCGCGGGGGTAACGAGAGATACGCAGTATTTT
CSAGVTRDTQYF
>TRBJ1-2|TRBV30|-|-
TGTGCCTGGAGCCAAGGCGGGTTTGATGGCTACACCTTC
CAWSQGGFDGYTF
>TRBJ1-6|TRBV30|-|-
TGTGCCTGGAGTGTTGGGGGGGAAGCACCCCTCCACTTT
CAWSVGGEAPLHF
>TRBJ1-2|TRBV14|TRBD1|-
TGTGCCAGCAGCCACGGACAGGCATATGGCTACACCTTC
CASSHGQAYGYTF
>TRBJ2-4|TRBV14|TRBD1|many
TGTGCCAGCAGCCGACAGGGGTTAAACATTCAGTACTTC
CASSRQGLNIQYF
>TRBJ1-1|TRBV29-1|TRBD1|-
TGCAGCGTCACACAGGGGTCGCAAACTGAAGCTTTCTTT
CSVTQGSQTEAFF
>TRBJ2-2|TRBV4-1|-|-
TGCGCCAGCAGCCAAGAGGGGGCACGAAACACCGGGGAGCTGTTTTTT
CASSQEGARNTGELFF
>TRBJ1-2|TRBV30|TRBD1|-
TGTGCCCACCAAACGGGACAGGGGCCGCGAGATGGCTACACCTTC
CAHQTGQGPRDGYTF
>TRBJ1-6|TRBV29-1|-|-
TGCAGCGTCGCCTCTCCTGGGTCACCCCTCCACTTT
CSVASPGSPLHF
>TRBJ1-6|TRBV11-2|TRBD1|-
TGTGCCAGCAGCTTACATGGGACAGGGGTCTCACCCCTCCACTTT
CASSLHGTGVSPLHF
>TRBJ1-1|TRBV4-3|TRBD1|-
TGCGCCAGCAGCCACGGACAGGGTGTGAACACTGAAGCTTTCTTT
CASSHGQGVNTEAFF
>TRBJ1-1|TRBV7-9|-|-
TGTGCCAGCAGCTTAGAAAGGGTTACTGAAGCTTTCTTT
CASSLERVTEAFF
>TRBJ2-5|TRBV20-1|-|-
TGCAGTGAGCAGAACGGGGAGACCCAGTACTTC
CSEQNGETQYF
>TRBJ2-7|TRBV29-1|-|-
TGCAGCGCACTGATGGCCACCTACGAGCAGTACTTC
CSALMATYEQYF
>TRBJ1-1|TRBV19|-|-
TGTGCCAGTAGTATAGAGGACGGCGGAGAAGCTTTCTTT
CASSIEDGGEAFF
>TRBJ2-7|TRBV29-1|-|-
TGCAGCGTCCTTATAAACTACGAGCAGTACTTC
CSVLINYEQYF
>TRBJ2-7|TRBV29-1|-|few
TGCAGCGTTGATACAGGTCCCTACGAGCAGTACTTC
CSVDTGPYEQYF
>TRBJ2-3|TRBV29-1|TRBD1|-
TGCAGCGTTAGACAGGGAAACACAGATACGCAGTATTTT
CSVRQGNTDTQYF
>TRBJ2-6|TRBV29-1|-|-
TGCAGCGTTGAAGAACGGACAGCTGGGGCCAACGTCCTGACTTTC
CSVEERTAGANVLTF
>TRBJ1-2|TRBV7-9|TRBD1|-
TGTGCCAGCAGCTTCAAAGGACAGGCGCCCTATGGCTACACCTTC
CASSFKGQAPYGYTF
>TRBJ2-7|TRBV29-1|-|-
TGCAGCGTTGTGGGCAGTTCCTACGAGCAGTACTTC
CSVVGSSYEQYF
>TRBJ2-3|TRBV5-1|TRBD1|few
TGCGCCAGCAGCCCTAGGACAGGATCCCGGACCACAGATACGCAGTATTTT
CASSPRTGSRTTDTQYF
>TRBJ1-2|TRBV27|TRBD1|-
TGTGCCAGCAGCAGACAGGGGGAGGGCTACACCTTC
CASSRQGEGYTF
>TRBJ2-7|TRBV25-1|TRBD2|-
TGTGCCAGCGGCGGTGCGGGGGAAGCCTACGAGCAGTACTTC
CASGGAGEAYEQYF
>TRBJ2-6|TRBV27|-|few
TGTGCCAGCAGTGCCCTAACCGCATCTGGGGCCAACGTCCTGACTTTC
CASSALTASGANVLTF
>TRBJ1-5|TRBV19|-|-
TGTGCCAGTTGTTTGACAGGAGGAAGACAGCCCCAGCATTTT
CASCLTGGRQPQHF
>TRBJ2-2|TRBV30|-|once
TGTGCCTGTCCGTCCAGGACAGAAGTAAACACCGGGGAGCTGTTTTTT
CACPSRTEVNTGELFF
>TRBJ1-6|TRBV9|-|few
TGTGCCAGCAGCGTCCCTGGAACACCCCTCCACTTT
CASSVPGTPLHF
>TRBJ1-2|TRBV2|-|-
TGTGCCAGCAGTATACAGAAAAACTATGGCTACACCTTC
CASSIQKNYGYTF
>TRBJ2-5|TRBV30|TRBD2|-
TGTGCCTGGGGTAGCGGGGAAGAGACCCAGTACTTC
CAWGSGEETQYF
>TRBJ2-7|TRBV30|-|-
TGTGCCTGGAGTGTACCTGGACCGATCCCTCCCTACGAGCAGTACTTC
CAWSVPGPIPPYEQYF
>TRBJ2-2|TRBV29-1|-|few
TGCAGCGTCGCTTCCGTGTTGAACACCGGGGAGCTGTTTTTT
CSVASVLNTGELFF
>TRBJ1-2|TRBV27|TRBD1|-
TGTGCCACCGGGACAGTGGGAGGCTACACCTTC
CATGTVGGYTF
>TRBJ2-1|TRBV30|TRBD2|-
TGTGCCTGGAACGCTGGACTAGCGGGCCACAATGAGCAGTTCTTC
CAWNAGLAGHNEQFF
>TRBJ2-1|TRBV18|TRBD2|-
TGTGCCAGCTCACCACCCCTAGCGGGGGGCTCGAGCTCCTACAATGAGCAGTTCTTC
CASSPPLAGGSSSYNEQFF
>TRBJ2-2|TRBV6-1|TRBD2|-
TGTGCCAGCAGTGTTACGCGGAGCGGGGGTTGGAGGATTAGGGAGCTGTTTTTT
CASSVTRSGGWRIRELFF
>TRBJ2-6|TRBV27|-|-
TGTGCCAGCAGTTTATGGTCCGGGAACTCTGGGGCCAACGTCCTGACTTTC
CASSLWSGNSGANVLTF
>TRBJ1-2|TRBV30|TRBD1|-
TGTGCCTGCGGGGACAGGGAGGATGGCTACACCTTC
CACGDREDGYTF
>TRBJ2-7|TRBV30|TRBD1|-
TGTGCCTGGAAACTCACAGGGGCGAGGTACGAGCAGTACTTC
CAWKLTGARYEQYF
>TRBJ2-1|TRBV5-6|-|-
TGTGCCAGCAGCTCGACTCGGGGGAGCAATGAGCAGTTCTTC
CASSSTRGSNEQFF
>TRBJ2-3|TRBV25-1|-|-
TGTGCCAGCAGCTTTACAGATACGCAGTATTTT
CASSFTDTQYF
>TRBJ2-7|TRBV29-1|-|-
TGCAGCGTTGGGGTGTACGAGCAGTACTTC
CSVGVYEQYF
>TRBJ1-2|TRBV7-9|-|-
TGTGCCAGCAGCTCCGACAGCCAGAACTATGGCTACACCTTC
CASSSDSQNYGYTF
>TRBJ2-2|TRBV7-2|-|many
TGTGCCAGCAGCCGAAGGTTCACCGGGGAGCTGTTTTTT
CASSRRFTGELFF
>TRBJ2-7|TRBV29-1|TRBD2|-
TGCAGCGTTGCTACCGGGGGGGCCTCCTACGAGCAGTACTTC
CSVATGGASYEQYF
>TRBJ1-2|TRBV6-1|-|-
TGTGCCAGCAGTGAACGGGAGAACTATGGCTACACCTTC
CASSERENYGYTF
>TRBJ2-1|TRBV11-2|-|medium-sized
TGTGCCAGCAGCTTAGGGTCGAACAATGAGCAGTTCTTC
CASSLGSNNEQFF
>TRBJ1-1|TRBV29-1|-|-
TGCAGCGTTGAAGATGGAATCAACACTGAAGCTTTCTTT
CSVEDGINTEAFF
>TRBJ2-5|TRBV6-5|-|-
TGTGCCAGCAGTTACGGCGGCAGGACATCGGAGACCCAGTACTTC
CASSYGGRTSETQYF